Following are 26 T cell receptor beta chains from one sample sequenced in a study of cytomegalovirus exposure and HLA in healthy donors. A multiplex PCR was run with 60 Vbeta primers and 13 Jbeta primers. Generated by immunoSEQ multiplex PCR, the TCRdb table keeps only in-frame clones and is missing some. The data contain about 69,000 clones, around 68% of them seen just once; the ten biggest clones take up over 9.5%. What was sequenced was PBMCs. These receptors were taken from a woman between 25 and 40 years old in good health and CMV-seronegative.

J is TRBJ2-7 and V is TRBV7-6; the match to TRBD1 covers 10 bases. This CDR3 comprises 14 residues. J gave up 3 bases and V 5 bases, and 4 bases lay outside the gene matches. Germline V lookup: CDR1 SGHVS, CDR2 FNYEAQ. DNA for the CDR3: TGTGCCAGCAGCAGGGGGACAGGGGACTACGAGCAGTACTTC. It translates to CASSRGTGDYEQYF.

This chain connects TRBV18 to TRBJ2-7, with 7 bases aligning to TRBD2. CDR1 and CDR2 from the germline V gene are KGHSH and LQKENI. The CDR3 is made up of 14 amino acids. Unmatched junction bases numbered 2, after V lost 3 bases and J lost 0 bases. This CDR3 is CASSPGGNSYEQYF. The CDR3 DNA reads as TGTGCCAGCTCACCGGGAGGGAACTCCTACGAGCAGTACTTC.

This rearrangement joins TRBV18 to TRBJ1-3; TRBD1 is a possible D gene (5 bases). CDR3 size: 17 residues. The germline V gene encodes CDR1 KGHSH and CDR2 LQKENI. The V end was cut by 6 bases, the J end by 0 bases, with 18 bases between. DNA for the CDR3: TGTGCCAGCTCCCCGGAGGGGCAGACGAGCTCTGGAAACACCATATATTTT. Translation: CASSPEGQTSSGNTIYF.

The chain combines TRBV7-9 with TRBJ1-2, with D tentatively TRBD1 (6 bases). The CDR3 has 14 residues. The germline V and J ends were trimmed by 5 bases and 4 bases, with 14 bases remaining between them. Germline V gives CDR1 SEHNR, CDR2 FQNEAQ (reference sequence). The CDR3 is CASSQRTESYGYTF. The DNA of the CDR3 is TGTGCCAGCAGCCAGAGGACAGAAAGCTATGGCTACACCTTC. Together with reference TRBV7-9 and TRBJ1-2, the CDR3 gives the full variable domain: DTGVSQNPRHKITKRGQNVTFRCDPISEHNRLYWYRQTLGQGPEFLTYFQNEAQLEKSRLLSDRFSAERPKGSFSTLEIQRTEQGDSAMYLCASSQRTESYGYTFGSGTRLTVV.

The rearrangement joins TRBV4-2 to TRBJ2-5; D is unclear. The CDR3 has 13 residues. V was clipped by 0 bases and J by 4 bases, with 6 bases between them. Germline CDR1 reads LGHNA; CDR2 reads YNFKEQ. The CDR3, as DNA: TGTGCCAGCAGCCAAGAACGGTTAGAGACCCAGTACTTC. It translates to CASSQERLETQYF.

This sequence joins TRBV6-4 and TRBJ2-3; D gene uncertain. Deletions cut 0 bases from V and 2 bases from J, with 3 bases between. The CDR3 covers 13 residues. Germline lookup yields CDR1 MRHNA and CDR2 SNTAGT. CDR3 nucleotide sequence: TGTGCCAGCAGTGACTCTAACACAGATACGCAGTATTTT. The encoded protein is CASSDSNTDTQYF.

This clone was seen a handful of times. The rearrangement uses TRBV4-3 and TRBJ1-1; D is undetermined. Trimming took off 0 bases at V and 1 base at J, with 9 bases between the two ends. Germline-derived CDR1 and CDR2 are LGHNA and YSLEER. There are 15 residues in the CDR3. The CDR3 bases are TGCGCCAGCAGCCAAGATAGATACAGGAACACTGAAGCTTTCTTT. Its translation is CASSQDRYRNTEAFF.

CDR3 DNA sequence: TGTGCCAGCAGCGGGACAGGTCCTAACCGGGAGCTGTTTTTT. Amino acid sequence: CASSGTGPNRELFF. This chain joins TRBV9 and TRBJ2-2; 7 nucleotides line up with TRBD1. The CDR3 spans 14 residues. J lost 9 bases, V lost 3 bases, and 8 bases had no gene match. Germline assignment: CDR1 SGDLS and CDR2 YYNGEE.

The chain carries TRBV5-1 and TRBJ1-2, with D perhaps matching TRBD1 (6 bases). The CDR3 runs 14 residues. Germline loops: CDR1 SGHRS, CDR2 YFSETQ. V gave up 2 bases and J gave up 2 bases, with 10 bases separating them. DNA of the CDR3: TGCGCCAGCAGCTTCGGGGGGCGGAACTATGGCTACACCTTC. Translation: CASSFGGRNYGYTF. The entire variable domain, with the rest obtained from reference TRBV5-1 and TRBJ1-2, is as follows: KAGVTQTPRYLIKTRGQQVTLSCSPISGHRSVSWYQQTPGQGLQFLFEYFSETQRNKGNFPGRFSGRQFSNSRSEMNVSTLELGDSALYLCASSFGGRNYGYTFGSGTRLTVV.

This clone appeared once. V gene TRBV6-1 combines with J gene TRBJ2-1; 7 nucleotides match TRBD2. Per germline, CDR1 MNHNS and CDR2 SASEGT. This CDR3 is 16 amino acids long. Trimming removed 0 bases from V and 2 bases from J; junction bases left unmatched: 4. CDR3 sequence: CASSEAYSGPYNEQFF. CDR3 in DNA: TGTGCCAGCAGTGAAGCTTATAGCGGGCCCTACAATGAGCAGTTCTTC.

The chain combines TRBV25-1 with TRBJ2-1; 11 nucleotides match TRBD1. V shed 4 bases and J 2 bases; nucleotides not matched to a gene: 10. The length of the CDR3 is 18 residues. The germline gives CDR1 MGHDK, CDR2 SYGVNS. CDR3: CASSAREGTGGAYNEQFF. The DNA for the CDR3 is TGTGCCAGCAGTGCCCGAGAAGGGACAGGGGGGGCCTACAATGAGCAGTTCTTC. Complete variable domain (other parts from reference TRBV25-1 and TRBJ2-1): EADIYQTPRYLVIGTGKKITLECSQTMGHDKMYWYQQDPGMELHLIHYSYGVNSTEKGDLSSESTVSRIRTEHFPLTLESARPSHTSQYLCASSAREGTGGAYNEQFFGPGTRLTVL.

This clone has a handful of counts. The chain employs TRBV10-2 and TRBJ2-5; 8 bases fit TRBD1. The trim removed 0 bases at V and 2 bases at J, leaving 8 bases unmatched. The CDR3 extends over 17 amino acids. Germline V lookup: CDR1 WSHSY, CDR2 SAAADI. The CDR3 reads CASSESVRGQWQETQYF. Here the CDR3 DNA reads TGCGCCAGCAGTGAGTCGGTCAGGGGGCAATGGCAAGAGACCCAGTACTTC.

V and J are TRBV7-9 and TRBJ1-2, with 7 bases that match TRBD1. Germline V gene sequence: CDR1 SEHNR, CDR2 FQNEAQ (reference sequence). CDR3 size: 14 residues. Trimming cost V 5 bases and J 4 bases; bases outside gene matches: 7. The CDR3 sequence is CASSPPGTAYGYTF. The CDR3 nucleotides read TGTGCCAGCAGCCCCCCTGGGACAGCCTATGGCTACACCTTC.

V usage is TRBV4-1 and J usage is TRBJ1-2, with D possibly being TRBD1 (6 bases). CDR1 and CDR2 (germline): MGHRA, YSYEKL. This CDR3 spans 13 amino acids. V was shortened by 1 base and J by 3 bases, with 6 bases between the two germline ends. As DNA, the CDR3 is TGCGCCAGCAGCCAAGCAGGGGACTATGGCTACACCTTC. Protein sequence: CASSQAGDYGYTF.

The V call is TRBV25-1, the J call TRBJ2-5; weak D call: TRBD1 (6 bases). The germline V gene has CDR1 MGHDK and CDR2 SYGVNS. The CDR3 loop spans 16 amino acids. The germline V and J ends were trimmed by 4 bases and 5 bases, with 20 bases remaining between them. CDR3 region: CASSGGVGGWGETQYF. DNA for the CDR3: TGTGCCAGCAGTGGGGGCGTTGGGGGCTGGGGTGAGACCCAGTACTTC.

This clone counts as medium-sized (0.01 to 0.1%). The gene calls are TRBV6-4 and TRBJ2-3; D possibly corresponds to TRBD2 (5 bases). CDR1 MRHNA and CDR2 SNTAGT come from the germline V gene. The germline V and J ends were trimmed by 5 bases and 0 bases, with 9 bases remaining between them. The CDR3 covers 14 residues. CDR3 loop: CASSSEGSTDTQYF. CDR3 DNA sequence: TGTGCCAGCAGTTCCGAGGGCAGCACAGATACGCAGTATTTT.

The table lists this clone with a few counts. The chain employs TRBV2 and TRBJ1-1; D unresolved. Trimming cost V 5 bases and J 0 bases, with 7 bases left between them. CDR1 is SNHLY, CDR2 FYNNEI, per germline. CDR3 length: 13 amino acids. CDR3 sequence reads: CASSYTLNTEAFF. The CDR3 coding sequence is TGTGCCAGCAGTTACACATTGAACACTGAAGCTTTCTTT.

This sequence joins TRBV7-2 and TRBJ1-2, with 8 positions matching TRBD1. Trimming removed 5 bases from V and 4 bases from J; junction bases left unmatched: 9. This CDR3 has 15 amino acids. CDR1 and CDR2 from the germline V gene are SGHTA and FQGNSA. The CDR3 sequence: CASSLSGGAVYGYTF. As DNA, the CDR3 is TGTGCCAGCAGCCTTTCAGGGGGCGCCGTCTATGGCTACACCTTC.

The chain combines TRBV10-1 with TRBJ2-4; maybe TRBD2 (7 bases). The V and J ends lost 4 bases and 5 bases respectively, with 21 bases between them. The CDR3 covers 17 residues. Germline CDR1 is WNHNN and CDR2 is SYGVQD (reference sequence). The CDR3 nucleotides are TGCGCCAGCAGTGCTCAGAAGGGGGGGGTCCTGCAAAACATTCAGTACTTC. Protein: CASSAQKGGVLQNIQYF.

V is TRBV5-6 and J is TRBJ2-1; 7 nucleotides agree with TRBD1. V trimming: 4 bases; J trimming: 2 bases; junction bases outside the gene matches: 6. CDR3 length equals 15 residues. CDR1 SGHDT and CDR2 YYEEEE come from the germline V gene. In DNA form, the CDR3 reads TGTGCCAGCAGCCAATTGGACAGGCCCTACAATGAGCAGTTCTTC. It encodes CASSQLDRPYNEQFF.

The J gene is TRBJ1-5, the V gene TRBV6-6, with 8 bases lining up with TRBD1. Germline CDR1 and CDR2: MNHNY and SVGAGI (reference sequence). The V segment lost 6 bases and the J segment 4 bases; nucleotides outside the gene matches: 8. This CDR3 is built from 15 residues. In DNA, the CDR3 is TGTGCCAGCAGCCCACCGGACAGGGTGAATCAGCCCCAGCATTTT. Amino acids: CASSPPDRVNQPQHF.

As to this clone: Other DNA sequences in this specimen translate into the identical CDR3. This chain connects TRBV7-3 to TRBJ2-2; possibly TRBD1 for D (5 bases). The CDR3 runs 13 residues. V was trimmed by 3 bases and J by 4 bases, leaving 6 bases between them. CDR1 is SGHTA, CDR2 FQGTGA, per germline. CDR3 loop: CASSLQGTGELFF. The DNA for the CDR3 is TGTGCCAGCAGCTTGCAGGGCACCGGGGAGCTGTTTTTT.

The chain has TRBV7-9 and TRBJ1-2, with a tentative D call TRBD1 (6 bases). Trimming shortened V by 8 bases and J by 7 bases, and 11 bases separated the two germline ends. Germline CDR1 is SEHNR and CDR2 is FQNEAQ (reference sequence). The CDR3 consists of 11 residues. CDR3 coding DNA: TGTGCCAGCCTGGGGGGGGCTGGCTACACCTTC. Its translation: CASLGGAGYTF. The whole variable domain, filled in from reference TRBV7-9 and TRBJ1-2, reads DTGVSQNPRHKITKRGQNVTFRCDPISEHNRLYWYRQTLGQGPEFLTYFQNEAQLEKSRLLSDRFSAERPKGSFSTLEIQRTEQGDSAMYLCASLGGAGYTFGSGTRLTVV.

V and J are TRBV15 and TRBJ1-1; 7 bases map to TRBD1. The germline gives CDR1 LNHNV, CDR2 YYDKDF (reference sequence). Trimming removed 2 bases from V and 6 bases from J; junction bases left unmatched: 3. CDR3 size: 13 residues. The CDR3 DNA is TGTGCCACCAGCAGAAGGGGACAGTCTGAAGCTTTCTTT. As protein: CATSRRGQSEAFF.

The rearrangement links TRBV4-3 to TRBJ1-4, with 8 bases identical to TRBD1. The V and J ends lost 4 bases and 6 bases, in that order; junction bases with no gene match: 1. The CDR3 totals 13 residues. Germline V gene lookup returns CDR1 LGHNA and CDR2 YSLEER. Written as DNA, the CDR3 is TGCGCCAGCAGCCGGACAGGGTATGAAAAACTGTTTTTT. Amino acids: CASSRTGYEKLFF.

V usage is TRBV6-6 and J usage is TRBJ1-2, with D perhaps TRBD1 (6 bases). CDR1 is MNHNY, CDR2 SVGAGI, per germline (reference sequence). This CDR3 is built from 13 residues. Between the trimmed V and J ends, which lost 6 bases and 5 bases, there was a span of 13 bases. In nucleotides, the CDR3 is TGTGCCAGCAGAGCGACAGGCCTTTATGGCTACACCTTC. Translating it yields CASRATGLYGYTF.